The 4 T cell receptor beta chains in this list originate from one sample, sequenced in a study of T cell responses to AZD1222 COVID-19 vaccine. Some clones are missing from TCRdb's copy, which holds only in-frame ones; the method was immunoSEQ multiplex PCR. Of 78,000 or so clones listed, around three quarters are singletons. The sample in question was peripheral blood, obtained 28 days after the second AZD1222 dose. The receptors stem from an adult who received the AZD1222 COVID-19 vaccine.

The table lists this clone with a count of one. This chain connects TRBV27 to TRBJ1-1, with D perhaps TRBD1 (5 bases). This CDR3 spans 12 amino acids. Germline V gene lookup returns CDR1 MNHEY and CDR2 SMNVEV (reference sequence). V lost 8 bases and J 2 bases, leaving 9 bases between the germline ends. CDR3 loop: CASRGGNTEAFF. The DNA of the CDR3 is TGTGCCAGCCGTGGGGGAAACACTGAAGCTTTCTTT.

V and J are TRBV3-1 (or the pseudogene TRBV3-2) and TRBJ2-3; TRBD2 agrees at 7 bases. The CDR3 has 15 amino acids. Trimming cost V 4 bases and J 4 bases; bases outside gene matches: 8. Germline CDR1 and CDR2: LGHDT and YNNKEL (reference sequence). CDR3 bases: TGTGCCAGCAGCCCAGCCCGCGGGGGTCCAGATACGCAGTATTTT. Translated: CASSPARGGPDTQYF.

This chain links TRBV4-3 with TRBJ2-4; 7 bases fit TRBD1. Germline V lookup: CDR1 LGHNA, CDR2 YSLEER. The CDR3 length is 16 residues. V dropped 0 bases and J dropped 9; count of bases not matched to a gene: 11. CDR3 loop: CASSQDNRQGGSIQYF. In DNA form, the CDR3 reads TGCGCCAGCAGCCAAGATAATAGACAGGGTGGGAGCATTCAGTACTTC.

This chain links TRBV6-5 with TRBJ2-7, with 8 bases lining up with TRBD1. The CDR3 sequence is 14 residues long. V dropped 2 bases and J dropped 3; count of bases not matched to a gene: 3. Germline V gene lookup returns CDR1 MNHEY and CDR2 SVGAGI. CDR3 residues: CASSYGGQGYEQYF. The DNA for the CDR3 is TGTGCCAGCAGTTACGGAGGACAGGGCTACGAGCAGTACTTC.